The 19 T cell receptor beta chains in this list originate from one sample, sequenced in a study of cytomegalovirus exposure and HLA in healthy donors. The data were produced by immunoSEQ multiplex PCR, yet TCRdb's version contains in-frame clones alone and is incomplete. The sample records 130,000 to 150,000 clones, 85% to 90% being singletons. The sample taken for sequencing was PBMCs. The receptors were sampled from a woman in her late teens or twenties in good health and CMV-seropositive.

The gene calls are TRBV27 and TRBJ1-5; 9 bases map to TRBD1. The V gene's germline CDR1 is MNHEY and CDR2 SMNVEV (reference sequence). This CDR3 contains 16 residues. The V segment lost 5 bases and the J segment 2 bases; nucleotides outside the gene matches: 7. The CDR3 sequence: CASSPRGQGGNQPQHF. CDR3 nucleotide sequence: TGTGCCAGCAGTCCCCGGGGACAGGGCGGCAATCAGCCCCAGCATTTT.

In this sample, this clone turned up a few times. This chain links TRBV2 with TRBJ1-4; 8 nucleotides line up with TRBD1. The junction had 10 bases not matched to a gene; V was cut back by 3 bases and J by 1 base. CDR1 is SNHLY, CDR2 FYNNEI, per germline. The CDR3 runs to 18 residues. The CDR3 nucleotides read TGTGCCAGCAGTGAGGCGCGGACAGGGAAGCTAACTAATGAAAAACTGTTTTTT. Residues: CASSEARTGKLTNEKLFF.

The V gene is TRBV5-4, the J gene TRBJ2-2, with D possibly being TRBD1 (5 bases). The CDR3 loop spans 14 amino acids. The V gene's germline CDR1 is SGHNT and CDR2 YYREEE (reference sequence). The V end was cut by 1 base, the J end by 4 bases, with 8 bases between. The CDR3 protein is CASSLQGFTGELFF. In DNA form, the CDR3 reads TGTGCCAGCAGCTTGCAGGGCTTCACCGGGGAGCTGTTTTTT.

This CDR3 reads CASSGPSLAVYNEQFF. CDR3 in DNA: TGTGCCAGCAGTGGTCCGTCACTAGCGGTCTACAATGAGCAGTTCTTC. The chain uses TRBV6-1 and TRBJ2-1; 8 positions agree with TRBD2. The CDR3 loop spans 16 amino acids. Germline loops: CDR1 MNHNS, CDR2 SASEGT. Germline trimming cut 4 bases from V and 3 bases from J; bases unmatched to any gene: 8.

This rearrangement joins TRBV6-5 to TRBJ1-1, with TRBD1 as a possible D gene (5 bases). The CDR3 runs 14 residues. Trimming took off 6 bases at V and 1 base at J, with 12 bases between the two ends. Germline-derived CDR1 and CDR2 are MNHEY and SVGAGI. CDR3 in DNA: TGTGCCAGCAGGAGATTAACAGGGAACACTGAAGCTTTCTTT. Translation gives CASRRLTGNTEAFF.

The V call is TRBV30, the J call TRBJ2-2, with D maybe TRBD2 (6 bases). Trimming pared 4 bases from V and 5 bases from J, leaving 17 bases between. CDR3 length equals 15 residues. Per the germline V gene, CDR1 is GTSNPN and CDR2 is SVGIG (reference sequence). CDR3 sequence (DNA): TGTGCCTGGACTTCGGGAGTGGTGGTTACCGGGGAGCTGTTTTTT. Protein product: CAWTSGVVVTGELFF.

The rearrangement links TRBV5-6 to TRBJ2-2; D may be TRBD2 (5 bases). The CDR3 totals 15 residues. Germline lookup yields CDR1 SGHDT and CDR2 YYEEEE. Between the trimmed V and J ends, which lost 4 bases and 3 bases, there was a span of 13 bases. The CDR3 nucleotides are TGTGCCAGCAGCCCACGAGGGCGGTACACCGGGGAGCTGTTTTTT. The encoded protein is CASSPRGRYTGELFF.

The rearrangement uses TRBV5-1 and TRBJ2-5; a weak D match, TRBD1 (5 bases). The CDR3 sequence is 16 residues long. With 1 base removed from V and 0 bases from J, the gap between germline ends came to 13 bases. The germline gives CDR1 SGHRS, CDR2 YFSETQ. CDR3 protein: CASSLLGVTDQETQYF. In DNA form, the CDR3 reads TGCGCCAGCAGCTTGTTAGGGGTGACAGACCAAGAGACCCAGTACTTC.

V usage is TRBV6-1 and J usage is TRBJ1-1, with D possibly being TRBD1 (6 bases). V gave up 7 bases and J gave up 3 bases, with 15 bases separating them. The CDR3 loop spans 14 amino acids. Germline V lookup: CDR1 MNHNS, CDR2 SASEGT. The CDR3 DNA sequence: TGTGCCAGCAAGGGGGACGGAGACCACACTGAAGCTTTCTTT. This gives the protein CASKGDGDHTEAFF.

The sample holds one count of this clone. The chain carries TRBV6-1 and TRBJ1-2; 10 nucleotides line up with TRBD1. Germline V gives CDR1 MNHNS, CDR2 SASEGT. The V and J ends lost 4 bases and 7 bases, in that order; junction bases with no gene match: 9. This CDR3 has 15 amino acids. As DNA, the CDR3 is TGTGCCAGCAGTGTCCTAGACAGGGGGCCCGTTGGCTACACCTTC. Protein product: CASSVLDRGPVGYTF.

The chain is built from TRBV19 and TRBJ2-1; TRBD1 agrees at 8 bases. This CDR3 is built from 16 residues. Losses at the gene ends were 0 bases for V and 6 bases for J; bases not matched to a gene: 7. Per the germline V gene, CDR1 is LNHDA and CDR2 is SQIVND (reference sequence). CDR3 nucleotides: TGTGCCAGTAGTATAGATCCCCAGGGGGCCTTCAATGAGCAGTTCTTC. Residues: CASSIDPQGAFNEQFF.

The gene calls are TRBV11-3 and TRBJ2-7; 10 bases are a match to TRBD2. The V segment lost 1 base and the J segment 0 bases; nucleotides outside the gene matches: 3. Germline lookup yields CDR1 SGHNT and CDR2 YENEEA. This CDR3 is built from 16 residues. CDR3: CASSLGASGSSYEQYF. The CDR3 DNA sequence: TGTGCCAGCAGCTTAGGGGCTAGCGGGAGCTCCTACGAGCAGTACTTC.

The chain links TRBV7-6 to TRBJ2-7; the match to TRBD1 covers 8 bases. This CDR3 is built from 14 residues. Germline V gene sequence: CDR1 SGHVS, CDR2 FNYEAQ. The junction had 7 bases not matched to a gene; V was cut back by 5 bases and J by 4 bases. CDR3 in DNA: TGTGCCAGCAGCCCAGGACAGGGTGCTTACGAGCAGTACTTC. Its protein product is CASSPGQGAYEQYF.

J is TRBJ2-7 and V is TRBV5-4; 8 bases line up with TRBD2. This CDR3 spans 16 amino acids. The trim removed 0 bases at V and 0 bases at J, leaving 5 bases unmatched. Germline CDR1 and CDR2: SGHNT and YYREEE (reference sequence). The CDR3 here is CASSLVSGGSSYEQYF. The CDR3 coding sequence is TGTGCCAGCAGCTTGGTAAGCGGGGGAAGCTCCTACGAGCAGTACTTC.

The V gene is TRBV15, the J gene TRBJ1-4, with D possibly being TRBD1 (5 bases). Trimming removed 4 bases from V and 7 bases from J, with 13 bases in between. Germline V gives CDR1 LNHNV, CDR2 YYDKDF (reference sequence). The CDR3 length is 14 residues. CDR3: CATSIGTGSEKLFF. The CDR3 DNA sequence: TGTGCCACCAGCATAGGTACAGGCTCTGAAAAACTGTTTTTT.

This clone was seen only a few times. The chain has TRBV2 and TRBJ1-2, with no clear D. The CDR3 is 13 residues long. Trimming removed 7 bases at V and 7 bases at J, with 16 bases between. Per germline, CDR1 SNHLY and CDR2 FYNNEI. CDR3 bases: TGTGCCAGCATAAGCCTGGGCGTTGGTGGCTACACCTTC. Translating gives CASISLGVGGYTF.

V is TRBV7-7 and J is TRBJ2-1, with a weak D call TRBD1 (6 bases). Germline-derived CDR1 and CDR2 are SSHAT and FNYEAQ (reference sequence). This CDR3 contains 14 residues. Trimming cost V 1 base and J 9 bases, with 13 bases left between them. CDR3 bases: TGTGCCAGCAGCTTAGAGGGCAGGGGATCTGAGCAGTTCTTC. Its translation: CASSLEGRGSEQFF.

The J gene is TRBJ2-7, the V gene TRBV6-1; the match to TRBD1 covers 10 bases. The CDR3 runs to 14 residues. Germline loops: CDR1 MNHNS, CDR2 SASEGT. V shed 7 bases and J 4 bases; nucleotides not matched to a gene: 7. DNA of the CDR3: TGTGCCAGCATTAGGACAGGGGGGAGTTACGAGCAGTACTTC. Its translation is CASIRTGGSYEQYF.

The rearrangement joins TRBV5-6 to TRBJ2-3; 10 nucleotides agree with TRBD1. Germline V gene lookup returns CDR1 SGHDT and CDR2 YYEEEE. This CDR3 contains 16 residues. V gave up 4 bases and J gave up 2 bases; unmatched junction bases: 7. As DNA, the CDR3 is TGTGCCAGCAGCCCCCTGGGACAGGGGCTCACAGATACGCAGTATTTT. It yields the protein CASSPLGQGLTDTQYF.